The 16 T cell receptor beta chains reported below all come from one sample, sequenced in a study of molecular identifiers for immune sequencing clone quantification. TCRdb used MiXCR to reprocess the PCR reads, holding one entry per CDR3 protein. The data show over 100,000 distinct CDR3 sequences, with less than 35% seen just once and roughly 9.7% held by the top ten. Sequenced sample: naive CD8+ T cells from blood, with Jurkat cell RNA spiked in. Noted subset: FACS-sorted CD8+CD4-CCR7+CD45RA+ naive T cells. Receptors were obtained from a human donor in good health. Some libraries in this study had Jurkat cell RNA spiked in.

This clonotype was seen only a few times. V gene TRBV5-6 combines with J gene TRBJ2-3, with TRBD2 as a possible D gene (6 bases). The CDR3 has 14 residues. The ends were cut back, 3 bases at V and 7 bases at J, with 15 bases in the middle. CDR1 and CDR2 from the germline V gene are SGHDT and YYEEEE. CDR3 DNA: TGTGCCAGCAGCTCCGGATCCGGGAGAAATACGCAGTATTTT. It is translated as CASSSGSGRNTQYF.

The sample holds a few counts of this clonotype. This chain joins TRBV9 and TRBJ2-2; 10 bases are a match to TRBD1. V shed 0 bases, J shed 6 bases, and the junction held 8 bases outside the gene matches. The CDR3 has 17 amino acids. Germline lookup yields CDR1 SGDLS and CDR2 YYNGEE. Here the CDR3 DNA reads TGTGCCAGCAGCGTAGGCCGGGACAGGGGTGAAGCCGGGGAGCTGTTTTTT. Translation gives CASSVGRDRGEAGELFF. The whole variable domain, remainder taken from reference TRBV9 and TRBJ2-2, is DSGVTQTPKHLITATGQRVTLRCSPRSGDLSVYWYQQSLDQGLQFLIQYYNGEERAKGNILERFSAQQFPDLHSELNLSSLELGDSALYFCASSVGRDRGEAGELFFGEGSRLTVL.

The sample holds many counts of this clonotype. This chain connects TRBV29-1 to TRBJ2-2, with TRBD2 identical over 8 bases. V trimming: 3 bases; J trimming: 6 bases; junction bases outside the gene matches: 3. The CDR3 is made up of 13 amino acids. Germline lookup yields CDR1 SQVTM and CDR2 ANQGSEA. CDR3 sequence reads: CSVEPGLAGELFF. Here the CDR3 DNA reads TGCAGCGTTGAGCCGGGACTAGCCGGGGAGCTGTTTTTT.

This clonotype was found once. The chain couples TRBV6-5 to TRBJ2-7, with 8 bases lining up with TRBD2. V dropped 0 bases and J dropped 3; count of bases not matched to a gene: 4. CDR1 is MNHEY, CDR2 SVGAGI, per germline. This CDR3 spans 15 amino acids. Here the CDR3 reads CASSYSGLAVYEQYF. The CDR3 DNA is TGTGCCAGCAGTTACTCAGGACTAGCCGTCTACGAGCAGTACTTC.

The V and J genes are TRBV23-1 and TRBJ1-5; 7 bases line up with TRBD1. Being an ORF, TRBV23-1 has a function that is uncertain. The CDR3 extends over 13 amino acids. Trimming cost V 11 bases and J 6 bases; bases outside gene matches: 10. The CDR3 loop reads CARIDRVVQPQHF. In DNA form, the CDR3 reads TGCGCCCGGATAGACAGGGTGGTTCAGCCCCAGCATTTT.

J is TRBJ2-7 and V is TRBV20-1; D gene unclear. Trimming stripped 0 bases from V and 2 bases from J, with 8 bases between. Germline V gives CDR1 DFQATT, CDR2 SNEGSKA (reference sequence). The CDR3 runs 13 residues. The CDR3 protein is CSARDTGPYEQYF. The CDR3 coding sequence is TGCAGTGCTAGAGATACGGGTCCCTACGAGCAGTACTTC.

V gene TRBV25-1 combines with J gene TRBJ1-1; D ambiguous. Germline lookup yields CDR1 MGHDK and CDR2 SYGVNS. The CDR3 has 15 residues. V lost 5 bases, J lost 1 base, and 14 bases lay in between. DNA of the CDR3: TGTGCCAGCAGTTTGACGGATTTCCCGAACACTGAAGCTTTCTTT. Translated, it gives CASSLTDFPNTEAFF.

This clonotype was counted at least ten times. The CDR3 loop reads CASSLQGGYQPQHF. In DNA form, the CDR3 reads TGTGCCAGTAGTTTGCAGGGGGGATATCAGCCCCAGCATTTT. The chain employs TRBV19 and TRBJ1-5, with TRBD1 matching 7 bases. This CDR3 has 14 amino acids. CDR1 LNHDA and CDR2 SQIVND come from the germline V gene (reference sequence). J gave up 5 bases and V 5 bases, and 6 bases lay outside the gene matches.

The sample holds a few counts of this clonotype. V is TRBV5-6 and J is TRBJ2-7; no clear D gene. The CDR3 extends over 14 amino acids. The V gene lost 4 bases and the J gene lost 3 bases, with 14 bases spanning the gap. Germline CDR1 reads SGHDT; CDR2 reads YYEEEE. In DNA form, the CDR3 reads TGTGCCAGCAGCGATGGCGCCCCCGGCTACGAGCAGTACTTC. Protein sequence: CASSDGAPGYEQYF.

CDR3 amino acids: CASCSRGGTGSTDTQYF. DNA of the CDR3: TGTGCCAGCTGCTCAAGGGGGGGGACAGGCAGCACAGATACGCAGTATTTT. The chain has TRBV13 and TRBJ2-3; possibly TRBD1 for D (8 bases). Germline assignment: CDR1 PRHDT and CDR2 FYEKMQ (reference sequence). Trimming removed 8 bases from V and 0 bases from J, with 21 bases in between. The CDR3 sequence is 17 residues long.

The chain links TRBV28 to TRBJ2-7; D call uncertain. In germline, CDR1 is MDHEN, CDR2 SYDVKM. Trimming took 4 bases from V and 2 from J, leaving 12 bases between them. The CDR3 is 14 residues long. The CDR3 reads CASSSPLGPYEQYF. The CDR3 bases are TGTGCCAGCAGTTCCCCCCTTGGACCCTACGAGCAGTACTTC.

This clonotype has only a few counts. V usage is TRBV9 and J usage is TRBJ2-1; perhaps TRBD2 as D (5 bases). This CDR3 spans 16 amino acids. Trimming cost V 0 bases and J 6 bases, with 16 bases left between them. Germline V gene lookup returns CDR1 SGDLS and CDR2 YYNGEE. The CDR3, as DNA: TGTGCCAGCAGCGTAGAGCCTAATCCCGGGGTCAATGAGCAGTTCTTC. Translated, it gives CASSVEPNPGVNEQFF.

This clonotype was recorded only once. The V and J genes are TRBV7-9 and TRBJ1-1, with D uncertain. The length of the CDR3 is 14 residues. Germline V gives CDR1 SEHNR, CDR2 FQNEAQ (reference sequence). V lost 5 bases to trimming and J lost 0 bases, with 10 bases between them. The chain's CDR3 is CASSIEAMNTEAFF. CDR3 DNA: TGTGCCAGCAGCATAGAAGCCATGAACACTGAAGCTTTCTTT.

This chain links TRBV20-1 with TRBJ1-1; a possible D gene is TRBD1 (5 bases). CDR1 is DFQATT, CDR2 SNEGSKA, per germline (reference sequence). The CDR3 length is 14 residues. V lost 0 bases to trimming and J lost 10 bases, with 18 bases between them. CDR3 bases: TGCAGTGCTAGAGATCGAACCCAGGCGAGGGGAGCTTTCTTT. This gives the protein CSARDRTQARGAFF.

As to this clonotype: It is likely a read error, because the conserved phenylalanine at the end of the CDR3 is missing. The chain links TRBV20-1 to TRBJ2-6; D ambiguous. Trimming shortened V by 2 bases and J by 3 bases, and 11 bases separated the two germline ends. Germline V gene lookup returns CDR1 DFQATT and CDR2 SNEGSKA (reference sequence). The CDR3 is made up of 15 amino acids. Here the CDR3 DNA reads TGCAGTGCTAGAAGTGCCGACTTTGGGGCCAACGTCCTGACTCTC. This gives the protein CSARSADFGANVLTL.

The count of this clonotype is one. A much more abundant neighbour one base away suggests this may be a read error. The rearrangement uses TRBV11-2 and TRBJ1-1; D might be TRBD1 (5 bases). CDR1 and CDR2 from the germline V gene are SGHAT and FQNNGV. V dropped 2 bases and J dropped 13 bases, with 14 bases sitting between them. This CDR3 comprises 12 residues. The CDR3 sequence is CASSLRGDSVFF. The CDR3 region has the DNA TGTGCCAGCAGCTTACGAGGGGATTCGGTTTTCTTT.